This T cell receptor (beta chain) was sequenced for a study of blood T cell repertoires in COVID-19. Overall study context: The origin of the acute and convalescent COVID-19 samples was the United States, Italy and Spain.

CDR1 is SGHRS and CDR2 is YFSETQ in the germline V gene. The CDR3 extends over 18 amino acids. After removal of 2 bases from V and 0 bases from J, the junction contained 9 bases not matched to a gene. Method: immunoSEQ multiplex PCR; TCRdb's copy keeps in-frame clones and lacks some. The profile shows about 69,000 clones, 84% of them singletons. The chain joins TRBV5-1 to TRBJ2-3; 10 bases fit TRBD2. Sequenced input: peripheral blood. This TCR was recovered from a man in his fifties with COVID-19, enrolled during active disease. The DNA for the CDR3 is TGCGCCAGCAGCTTAAGGTCTAGCGGGGGCCTTAGCACAGATACGCAGTATTTT. Residues: CASSLRSSGGLSTDTQYF. Complete variable domain (other parts from reference TRBV5-1 and TRBJ2-3): KAGVTQTPRYLIKTRGQQVTLSCSPISGHRSVSWYQQTPGQGLQFLFEYFSETQRNKGNFPGRFSGRQFSNSRSEMNVSTLELGDSALYLCASSLRSSGGLSTDTQYFGPGTRLTVL.